Listed below are T cell receptor beta chains from one sample, sequenced in a study of blood T cell repertoires in COVID-19. Repertoires were generated with immunoSEQ multiplex PCR, while TCRdb's copy carries only in-frame clones and drops some. The sample lists about 410,000 clones; 85% to 90% were seen once. Sequencing input: PBMCs or T cells enriched from blood (not recorded which). The receptors here all came from a woman aged 30 to 39 who had recovered from COVID-19. CDR3s include the opening cysteine and the closing phenylalanine or tryptophan. Fields, in order: V gene, J gene, CDR3 protein.

>TRBV3-1/TRBV3-2|TRBJ2-7
CASSQDSGAYEQYF
>TRBV7-8|TRBJ2-7
CASSFISGQGWDEQYF
>TRBV5-1|TRBJ1-5
CASSLVPGQPQHF
>TRBV19|TRBJ2-2
CASSSRGGHGRELFF
>TRBV7-2|TRBJ1-1
CASRLTGGLNTEAFF
>TRBV30|TRBJ1-5
CAWSVGGQATNQPQHF
>TRBV9|TRBJ2-1
CASSVAGTDYNEQFF
>TRBV19|TRBJ1-1
CASSWIGPGQATEAFF
>TRBV6-5|TRBJ2-5
CASSAGQGDQETQYF
>TRBV7-9|TRBJ2-7
CASSPTSSYEQYF
>TRBV9|TRBJ2-3
CASSQLEATDTQYF